Below are 31 T cell receptor beta chains sequenced from a single sample in a study of cytomegalovirus exposure and HLA in healthy donors. 60 Vbeta and 13 Jbeta primers were used in PCR. The repertoire was sequenced with immunoSEQ multiplex PCR; TCRdb's copy has only in-frame clones and lacks some. The sample records about 180,000 clones, around 82% being singletons. The sequenced sample consisted of PBMCs. These receptors were collected from a young woman in good health and CMV-seropositive.

The V call is TRBV27, the J call TRBJ1-5; a possible D gene is TRBD1 (6 bases). The CDR3 extends over 14 amino acids. Germline assignment: CDR1 MNHEY and CDR2 SMNVEV (reference sequence). Trimming pared 6 bases from V and 6 bases from J, leaving 15 bases between. Written as DNA, the CDR3 is TGTGCCAGCAGCCTAGGGGGGGCTCGTCAGCCCCAGCATTTT. This sequence encodes CASSLGGARQPQHF.

The chain recombines TRBV5-6 with TRBJ2-3; no firm D call. The V gene's germline CDR1 is SGHDT and CDR2 YYEEEE. V gave up 6 bases and J gave up 0 bases, with 17 bases separating them. The length of the CDR3 is 16 residues. Written as DNA, the CDR3 is TGTGCCAGCAAAGTTCTTGGTCCGGAGAGCACAGATACGCAGTATTTT. It translates to CASKVLGPESTDTQYF.

The chain has TRBV10-3 and TRBJ2-2, with D possibly being TRBD2 (6 bases). The CDR3 is 16 residues long. The germline V gene encodes CDR1 ENHRY and CDR2 SYGVKD. V was trimmed by 2 bases and J by 0 bases, leaving 10 bases between them. For the CDR3, the DNA is TGTGCCATCAGTGAGGAGGAGGGAACGAACACCGGGGAGCTGTTTTTT. Its protein product is CAISEEEGTNTGELFF.

The CDR3 is CASSLYQSTEAFF. In DNA form, the CDR3 reads TGTGCCAGCAGCTTATATCAGTCTACTGAAGCTTTCTTT. The chain links TRBV7-3 to TRBJ1-1; D call uncertain. CDR1 and CDR2 from the germline V gene are SGHTA and FQGTGA. The CDR3 totals 13 residues. The V end lost 2 bases, the J end lost 5 bases, and 9 bases lay between the germline ends.

This clone was counted once. A read error may produce the germline difference seen at one junction end. The genes are TRBV19 and TRBJ1-2, with no clear D. This CDR3 has 15 residues. Germline V gene data show CDR1 as LNHDA and CDR2 as SQIVND (reference sequence). CDR3: CVSSPSRSSLGGYTF. CDR3 coding DNA: TGTGTCAGTAGTCCCTCCCGGAGCAGCCTTGGTGGCTACACCTTC.

CDR3 region: CASSPGPTSGVLNTGELFF. The CDR3 DNA reads TGCGCCAGCAGCCCCGGACCGACTAGCGGGGTGCTCAACACCGGGGAGCTGTTTTTT. The rearrangement links TRBV4-3 to TRBJ2-2; the match to TRBD2 covers 11 bases. This CDR3 contains 19 residues. The germline V gene encodes CDR1 LGHNA and CDR2 YSLEER. The junction had 12 bases not matched to a gene; V was cut back by 4 bases and J by 2 bases.

The rearrangement links TRBV7-9 to TRBJ2-7; D might be TRBD2 (6 bases). V lost 4 bases to trimming and J lost 3 bases, with 13 bases between them. Germline CDR1 SEHNR, CDR2 FQNEAQ (reference sequence). The CDR3 contains 14 residues. The CDR3 DNA reads as TGTGCCAGCAGCTCCGGGAGAAAAGTCTACGAGCAGTACTTC. Protein product: CASSSGRKVYEQYF.

This clone was recorded only once. V and J are TRBV9 and TRBJ1-2, with TRBD1 identical over 7 bases. Germline values: CDR1 SGDLS, CDR2 YYNGEE. This CDR3 is built from 14 residues. Trimming took 3 bases from V and 6 from J; bases not matched to a gene: 8. CDR3 residues: CASSDRDRDHGYTF. In DNA, the CDR3 is TGTGCCAGCAGCGATAGAGACAGGGATCATGGCTACACCTTC.

Regarding this clone: This sample also contains other DNA sequences that code for the same CDR3. The chain links TRBV7-2 to TRBJ2-3, with 8 bases aligning to TRBD1. J lost 6 bases, V lost 3 bases, and 5 bases had no gene match. The V gene's germline CDR1 is SGHTA and CDR2 FQGNSA. This CDR3 contains 14 residues. CDR3 nucleotide sequence: TGTGCCAGCAGCTTCACAGGGGGAATGGATACGCAGTATTTT. This gives the protein CASSFTGGMDTQYF.

In its sample, this clone was seen a few times. The chain couples TRBV5-1 to TRBJ1-4; 9 nucleotides match TRBD1. The CDR3 contains 15 residues. CDR1 and CDR2 from the germline V gene are SGHRS and YFSETQ. The junction had 9 bases not matched to a gene; V was cut back by 4 bases and J by 8 bases. Here the CDR3 DNA reads TGCGCCAGCAGCCCCAAGTGGGACAGGGACGAAAAACTGTTTTTT. Its translation: CASSPKWDRDEKLFF.

The rearrangement uses TRBV5-4 and TRBJ1-1; 8 nucleotides align to TRBD1. CDR1 is SGHNT, CDR2 YYREEE, per germline (reference sequence). V lost 5 bases to trimming and J lost 1 base; unmatched junction nucleotides: 13. This CDR3 comprises 17 residues. CDR3 amino acids: CASSFGGQGAWNTEAFF. In DNA, the CDR3 is TGTGCCAGCAGTTTTGGTGGGCAGGGGGCATGGAACACTGAAGCTTTCTTT.

This rearrangement joins TRBV7-9 to TRBJ1-6; D is unresolved. CDR3 size: 15 residues. From germline, CDR1 is SEHNR and CDR2 FQNEAQ (reference sequence). Trimming removed 2 bases from V and 2 bases from J, with 7 bases in between. DNA for the CDR3: TGTGCCAGCAGCTTACAGGTCCCCTATAATTCACCCCTCCACTTT. Amino acids: CASSLQVPYNSPLHF.

V and J are TRBV15 and TRBJ1-1; 7 nucleotides line up with TRBD1. Germline loops: CDR1 LNHNV, CDR2 YYDKDF (reference sequence). The CDR3 runs to 14 residues. V dropped 5 bases and J dropped 1; count of bases not matched to a gene: 4. In nucleotides, the CDR3 is TGTGCCACCAGCCCACAGGGGAAGAACACTGAAGCTTTCTTT. The encoded protein is CATSPQGKNTEAFF.

The CDR3 region is CSVGEGQMNTEAFF. CDR3 nucleotide sequence: TGCAGCGTCGGGGAGGGCCAAATGAACACTGAAGCTTTCTTT. V is TRBV29-1 and J is TRBJ1-1; D is ambiguous. Germline-derived CDR1 and CDR2 are SQVTM and ANQGSEA. The V end lost 6 bases, the J end lost 0 bases, and 14 bases lay between the germline ends. The CDR3 contains 14 residues.

The V call is TRBV30, the J call TRBJ1-6; the D gene is possibly TRBD1 (5 bases). The CDR3 has 17 amino acids. CDR1 and CDR2 from the germline V gene are GTSNPN and SVGIG (reference sequence). V was cut by 5 bases and J by 7 bases, with 24 bases left in between. In DNA form, the CDR3 reads TGTGCCTGGGTAGGACACAGTGCCCCCGTTTACAATTCACCCCTCCACTTT. Translation: CAWVGHSAPVYNSPLHF. The whole variable domain, filled in from reference TRBV30 and TRBJ1-6, reads SQTIHQWPATLVQPVGSPLSLECTVEGTSNPNLYWYRQAAGRGLQLLFYSVGIGQISSEVPQNLSASRPQDRQFILSSKKLLLSDSGFYLCAWVGHSAPVYNSPLHFGNGTRLTVT.

The chain is built from TRBV7-6 and TRBJ1-4; 7 positions match TRBD1. CDR1 and CDR2 from the germline V gene are SGHVS and FNYEAQ. The CDR3 has 16 residues. V lost 4 bases, J lost 4 bases, and 9 bases stayed unmatched. The CDR3 coding sequence is TGTGCCAGCAGCTCCGCTCCGGGACAGATTAATGAAAAACTGTTTTTT. This sequence encodes CASSSAPGQINEKLFF.

V gene TRBV14 combines with J gene TRBJ1-6, with a weak D call TRBD1 (6 bases). CDR3 length equals 18 residues. V was trimmed by 1 base and J by 0 bases, leaving 13 bases between them. Germline CDR1 and CDR2: SGHDN and FVKESK. The CDR3 loop is CASSQASGESSYNSPLHF. In nucleotides, the CDR3 is TGTGCCAGCAGCCAAGCGTCAGGGGAAAGCTCCTATAATTCACCCCTCCACTTT.

This clone has more than one count but fewer than ten. It is likely a read error, because the conserved phenylalanine at the end of the CDR3 is missing. The chain links TRBV11-2 to TRBJ1-3; D might be TRBD1 (5 bases). Trimming cost V 1 base and J 8 bases, with 9 bases left between them. Germline CDR1 and CDR2: SGHAT and FQNNGV. There are 13 residues in the CDR3. Here the CDR3 reads CASSLARADTIYL. CDR3 nucleotides: TGTGCCAGCAGCTTAGCCAGGGCGGACACCATATATCTT.

V and J are TRBV6-1 and TRBJ2-6; 8 nucleotides match TRBD1. V shed 2 bases and J 3 bases; nucleotides not matched to a gene: 0. The CDR3 is 15 amino acids. In germline, CDR1 is MNHNS, CDR2 SASEGT. CDR3 in DNA: TGTGCCAGCAGTGAAACAGGGGGTGGGGCCAACGTCCTGACTTTC. Translating it yields CASSETGGGANVLTF.

The chain employs TRBV19 and TRBJ2-2; 9 nucleotides agree with TRBD2. With V trimmed by 1 base and J by 1 base, 7 bases remained unmatched. This CDR3 region has 18 residues. Germline V gives CDR1 LNHDA, CDR2 SQIVND (reference sequence). In nucleotides, the CDR3 is TGTGCCAGTAGTATAGGAGGGAGCGGGGGGCTGAACACCGGGGAGCTGTTTTTT. Translated: CASSIGGSGGLNTGELFF. The whole variable domain, filled in from reference TRBV19 and TRBJ2-2, reads DGGITQSPKYLFRKEGQNVTLSCEQNLNHDAMYWYRQDPGQGLRLIYYSQIVNDFQKGDIAEGYSVSREKKESFPLTVTSAQKNPTAFYLCASSIGGSGGLNTGELFFGEGSRLTVL.

The table lists this clone with a few counts. The chain joins TRBV10-2 to TRBJ2-6; D gene ambiguous. The CDR3 length is 16 residues. The V end lost 4 bases, the J end lost 0 bases, and 10 bases lay between the germline ends. Germline V lookup: CDR1 WSHSY, CDR2 SAAADI. The CDR3 nucleotides read TGCGCCAGCAGTGGTGGCCTCTTCTCTGGGGCCAACGTCCTGACTTTC. Its protein product is CASSGGLFSGANVLTF.

The chain recombines TRBV12-5 with TRBJ1-6; no reliable D call. The V end lost 6 bases, the J end lost 0 bases, and 15 bases lay between the germline ends. The CDR3 totals 17 residues. CDR1 and CDR2 (germline): LGHNT, FRNRAP. CDR3 bases: TGTGCTAGTGGCCTCGGACTTGCGAGCTCCTATAATTCACCCCTCCACTTT. Translated: CASGLGLASSYNSPLHF. Combining the CDR3 with reference TRBV12-5 and TRBJ1-6 gives the whole variable domain DARVTQTPRHKVTEMGQEVTMRCQPILGHNTVFWYRQTMMQGLELLAYFRNRAPLDDSGMPKDRFSAEMPDATLATLKIQPSEPRDSAVYFCASGLGLASSYNSPLHFGNGTRLTVT.

This rearrangement joins TRBV4-3 to TRBJ2-7; 8 positions match TRBD2. J was trimmed by 0 bases and V by 0 bases; bases with no gene match: 4. This CDR3 has 16 amino acids. Germline lookup yields CDR1 LGHNA and CDR2 YSLEER. DNA for the CDR3: TGCGCCAGCAGCCAAGAACTAGCGGACCCCTCCTACGAGCAGTACTTC. It yields the protein CASSQELADPSYEQYF.

In its sample, this clone was seen a few times. The V gene is TRBV10-1, the J gene TRBJ2-7; perhaps TRBD2 as D (5 bases). This CDR3 is built from 14 residues. Germline loops: CDR1 WNHNN, CDR2 SYGVQD (reference sequence). Trimming pared 1 base from V and 5 bases from J, leaving 12 bases between. The CDR3 protein is CASSEWRGSNEQYF. The DNA of the CDR3 is TGCGCCAGCAGTGAGTGGAGAGGGTCCAACGAGCAGTACTTC.

The gene calls are TRBV6-5 and TRBJ1-6; D possibly corresponds to TRBD1 (6 bases). V was shortened by 5 bases and J by 9 bases, with 17 bases between the two germline ends. CDR3 length: 15 residues. Germline lookup yields CDR1 MNHEY and CDR2 SVGAGI. This CDR3 is CASSPGGGSSSPLHF. DNA for the CDR3: TGTGCCAGCAGTCCGGGAGGGGGGTCGTCTTCACCCCTCCACTTT.

This clone was counted between two and nine times. The chain links TRBV7-8 to TRBJ2-1; TRBD1 matches at 9 bases. Germline CDR1 is SGHVS and CDR2 is FQNEAQ. CDR3 length: 16 amino acids. V shed 5 bases, J shed 2 bases, and the junction held 7 bases outside the gene matches. The CDR3 is CASSPIDRGTYNEQFF. The CDR3, as DNA: TGTGCCAGCAGCCCAATTGACAGGGGGACCTACAATGAGCAGTTCTTC.

J is TRBJ2-1 and V is TRBV11-2, with 9 bases fitting TRBD2. Trimming took 6 bases from V and 0 from J; bases not matched to a gene: 6. Germline values: CDR1 SGHAT, CDR2 FQNNGV. This CDR3 has 16 amino acids. This CDR3 is CASRSLAGSSYNEQFF. The CDR3 DNA reads TGTGCCAGCAGATCCCTAGCGGGGAGCTCCTACAATGAGCAGTTCTTC.

The chain couples TRBV10-2 to TRBJ1-6; D call uncertain. The ends were cut back, 7 bases at V and 5 bases at J, with 12 bases in the middle. This CDR3 contains 14 residues. CDR1 is WSHSY, CDR2 SAAADI, per germline. The CDR3 nucleotides read TGCGCCAGCATGGCAGGCCTCGATAATTCACCCCTCCACTTT. It yields the protein CASMAGLDNSPLHF.

This chain links TRBV5-4 with TRBJ2-5; a possible D gene is TRBD1 (6 bases). Germline assignment: CDR1 SGHNT and CDR2 YYREEE (reference sequence). This CDR3 is 13 amino acids long. Trimming pared 1 base from V and 5 bases from J, leaving 9 bases between. DNA for the CDR3: TGTGCCAGCAGCTTGTCTAGGGGGGAGACCCAGTACTTC. Amino acid sequence: CASSLSRGETQYF.

This clone was seen a handful of times. V gene TRBV19 combines with J gene TRBJ2-7, with 10 bases aligning to TRBD2. Trimming took 5 bases from V and 3 from J; bases not matched to a gene: 4. CDR1 is LNHDA, CDR2 SQIVND, per germline (reference sequence). The CDR3 runs to 14 residues. CDR3 region: CASSRASGGYEQYF. DNA of the CDR3: TGTGCCAGTAGTCGGGCTAGCGGGGGCTACGAGCAGTACTTC.

This chain connects TRBV11-2 to TRBJ2-1; 9 bases agree with TRBD2. CDR1 SGHAT and CDR2 FQNNGV come from the germline V gene. The CDR3 contains 20 residues. V was pared by 0 bases and J by 6 bases, with 18 bases of the junction left unmatched. CDR3 residues: CASSLEGTLISGGPFNEQFF. The CDR3 DNA reads as TGTGCCAGCAGCTTAGAGGGGACCCTAATTAGCGGGGGACCATTCAATGAGCAGTTCTTC.